A selection of T cell receptor beta chains follows, all from one sample in a study of tumor and adjacent non-tumor tissue in lung cancer. MiXCR, run by TCRdb on the multiplex PCR reads, gives a single entry per CDR3 protein. The table lists more than 70,000 distinct CDR3 sequences, around 57% of them singletons, with roughly 15% in the top ten. Sequencing was done on a sample of lung tumor tissue. The origin of the receptors is a man between 65 and 85 years old with non-small cell lung cancer. Both conserved end residues are part of each CDR3. A D gene is named only where the DNA matches it firmly. The size field is filled for only some rows; it gives once, few, many or a size class.

j_call v_call d_call clone_size cdr3_aa cdr3_nt
TRBJ1-5 TRBV6-1 TRBD1 - CVSRVTGGGQPQHF TGTGTCAGCAGGGTGACAGGGGGAGGTCAGCCCCAGCATTTT
TRBJ2-7 TRBV28 - - CASSSRGGGSYDQYF TGTGCCAGCAGCTCTCGAGGGGGAGGGTCCTACGACCAGTACTTC
TRBJ2-1 TRBV10-3 TRBD1 many CAISRDSNEQFF TGTGCCATCAGTAGGGACAGCAATGAGCAGTTCTTC
TRBJ2-5 TRBV29-1 - once CSVVNAGWTMYF TGCAGCGTTGTAAACGCGGGCTGGACCATGTACTTC
TRBJ2-1 TRBV11-3 TRBD2 - CASGLGPAWTSGWEQFF TGTGCCAGCGGTTTAGGCCCCGCCTGGACTAGCGGGTGGGAGCAGTTCTTC
TRBJ2-5 TRBV15 - - CATSRGGLGDQETQYF TGTGCCACCAGCAGAGGGGGACTGGGGGACCAAGAGACCCAGTACTTC
TRBJ2-7 TRBV11-2 - once CTSSLGLTGGSGRYF TGTACCAGCAGCTTAGGTTTAACGGGGGGCTCCGGTCGGTACTTC
TRBJ2-5 TRBV11-3 - - CASSSDRQETQYF TGTGCCAGCAGCTCAGATCGACAAGAGACCCAGTACTTC
TRBJ1-4 TRBV10-3 - - CAISDSDGPNEKLFF TGTGCCATCAGTGACTCGGACGGTCCTAATGAAAAACTGTTTTTC
TRBJ1-2 TRBV20-1 - few CSAPTQGSYGYTF TGCAGTGCTCCAACGCAGGGGTCTTATGGCTACACCTTC
TRBJ2-7 TRBV12-3/TRBV12-4 TRBD2 medium-sized CASRTGLAAYEQYF TGTGCCAGCAGGACAGGACTAGCGGCCTACGAGCAGTACTTC
TRBJ2-1 TRBV5-1 TRBD2 few CASSYLLARSSYNEQFF TGCGCCAGCAGCTACCTACTAGCGCGAAGCTCCTACAATGAGCAGTTCTTC
TRBJ2-1 TRBV11-2 - few CASSSDGGEHSF TGTGCCAGCAGCTCCGACGGCGGGGAGCACTCCTTC
TRBJ2-3 TRBV4-2 TRBD2 - CANQSGVADTQYF TGTGCCAACCAGAGCGGGGTAGCAGATACGCAGTATTTT
TRBJ2-3 TRBV10-3 - - CAIGKGTYTQYF TGTGCCATCGGTAAGGGCACATATACGCAGTATTTT
TRBJ1-2 TRBV29-1 TRBD1 once CSARKGQCDYGYTF TGCAGCGCCCGAAAGGGACAGTGTGACTATGGCTACACTTTC
TRBJ1-1 TRBV11-2 - once CASSFAGREAVTFF TGTGCCAGCAGCTTCGCCGGTCGCGAGGCTGTGACTTTCTTT
TRBJ2-3 TRBV6-1 - once CASINRTRGFSSTDTQYF TGTGCCAGCATTAACCGGACTCGCGGGTTCTCTAGCACAGATACGCAGTATTTT
TRBJ1-1 TRBV11-2 TRBD1 - CAGVLRTGEAFF TGTGCCGGTGTCCTGAGGACAGGGGAGGCTTTCTTT
TRBJ1-6 TRBV20-1 - few CSARFGGGRNSPLHF TGCAGTGCCAGGTTCGGGGGAGGGCGGAATTCACCCCTCCACTTT
TRBJ2-2 TRBV28 - many CASTIGGTANTGELFF TGTGCCAGCACCATCGGCGGGACAGCGAACACCGGGGAGCTGTTTTTT
TRBJ1-2 TRBV20-1 - - CSAREAEQTYGYSF TGCAGTGCTAGAGAGGCCGAACAGACGTATGGCTACAGCTTC
TRBJ1-2 TRBV6-5 TRBD1 - CAGSYSPPGQSPAGYTF TGTGCCGGCAGTTACTCCCCTCCGGGACAGTCCCCAGCAGGCTACACCTTC
TRBJ1-2 TRBV30 TRBD1 once CAWINYLKQGDPYGYTF TGTGCCTGGATAAACTACCTCAAACAGGGGGACCCCTATGGCTACACCTTC
TRBJ2-7 TRBV12-3/TRBV12-4 - many CASRPSLLVGTYEQYF TGTGCCAGCCGTCCCTCGCTGCTAGTCGGTACCTACGAGCAGTACTTC
TRBJ2-1 TRBV20-1 TRBD1 - CSPRDQGDTAREQFF TGCAGTCCTAGAGATCAGGGGGACACAGCACGGGAGCAGTTCTTC
TRBJ2-7 TRBV7-3 TRBD1 few CASSPQGVSYEQYF TGTGCCAGCAGCCCACAGGGGGTCTCCTACGAGCAGTACTTC
TRBJ2-7 TRBV11-2 TRBD1 - CASSPRTGMHEQYF TGTGCCAGCAGCCCACGGACAGGGATGCACGAGCAGTACTTC
TRBJ2-1 TRBV5-4 - many CASSLGYSSYNEQFF TGTGCCAGCAGCTTGGGCTACAGCTCCTACAATGAGCAGTTCTTC
TRBJ2-7 TRBV2 - many CASSVRQGNDEQYF TGTGCCAGCAGTGTGCGTCAGGGAAACGACGAGCAGTACTTC
TRBJ2-1 TRBV6-5 - many CASSYESGLKQFF TGTGCCAGCAGTTACGAAAGCGGCCTTAAGCAGTTCTTC
TRBJ2-4 TRBV11-2 - - CTSSLGRQGYGNIQYF TGTACCAGCAGCTTAGGTAGACAAGGGTATGGGAACATTCAGTACTTC
TRBJ1-2 TRBV20-1 TRBD1 - CSAIDREYGRTF TGCAGTGCTATCGACAGGGAATATGGCCGCACCTTC
TRBJ2-7 TRBV11-2 - - CASSSRTEMNKQYF TGTGCCAGCAGCTCACGGACAGAGATGAACAAGCAGTACTTC
TRBJ1-2 TRBV11-3 - - CACSFSWGASYTF TGTGCCTGTAGCTTTAGCTGGGGTGCGAGCTACACCTTC
TRBJ2-1 TRBV11-1 - - CASSLVGGKGNGSYNEQFF TGTGCCAGCAGCTTAGTGGGTGGGAAGGGGAACGGCTCCTACAATGAGCAGTTCTTC
TRBJ2-1 TRBV12-3/TRBV12-4 TRBD2 - CTSSLAGRSYNGQFF TGTACCAGCAGTTTAGCGGGGAGGTCCTACAATGGGCAGTTCTTC
TRBJ2-7 TRBV12-3/TRBV12-4 - - CVSTLLSRQYF TGTGTCAGCACTTTATTGAGTAGGCAGTACTTC